This TCR beta chain was recovered during a study of glioma-infiltrating T cells after dendritic cell vaccination. Study-level information: Patients had newly diagnosed or recurrent glioblastoma and received dendritic cell vaccines.

Germline values: CDR1 SGHDN, CDR2 FVKESK. The V gene lost 1 base and the J gene lost 6 bases, with 7 bases spanning the gap. The CDR3 contains 13 residues. Indicated time point: after dendritic cell vaccination, including at tumor progression/relapse. The PCR used 60 V beta and 13 J beta primers. TCRdb keeps only in-frame clones here, not all; method: immunoSEQ multiplex PCR. The sample lists about 64,000 clones; roughly nine tenths were seen once. Here the sequenced sample was blood, taken after dendritic cell vaccination. V and J are TRBV14 and TRBJ1-5; D uncertain. The source is a human donor with glioblastoma. DNA for the CDR3: TGTGCCAGCAGCCAAGGGTTGGCTCAGCCCCAGCATTTT. This gives the protein CASSQGLAQPQHF.